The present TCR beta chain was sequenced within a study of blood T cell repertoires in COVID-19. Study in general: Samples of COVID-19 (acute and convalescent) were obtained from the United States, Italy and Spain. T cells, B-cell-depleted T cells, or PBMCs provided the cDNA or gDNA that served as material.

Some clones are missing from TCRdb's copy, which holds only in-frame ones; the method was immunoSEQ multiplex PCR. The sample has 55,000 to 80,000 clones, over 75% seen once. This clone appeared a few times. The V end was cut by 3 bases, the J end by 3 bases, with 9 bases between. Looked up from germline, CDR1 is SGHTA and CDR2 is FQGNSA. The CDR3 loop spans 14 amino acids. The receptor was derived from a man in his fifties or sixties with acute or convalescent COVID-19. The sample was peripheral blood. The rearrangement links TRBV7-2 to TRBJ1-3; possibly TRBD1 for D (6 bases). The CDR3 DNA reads TGTGCCAGCAGCTTTCAGGGGAGTGGAAACACCATATATTTT. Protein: CASSFQGSGNTIYF.